This T cell receptor beta chain was documented in a study of long-term antiretroviral therapy in people with HIV (dated by TCRdb to between 2022 and 2023). In terms of the full investigation: The earliest samples were collected about a decade before the 2015 WHO recommendation for immediate ART, when ART was typically delayed until CD4 counts fell. This retrospective serial study examined whether starting ART and sustained HIV suppression were associated with changes in the composition and diversity of the TRB repertoire in peripheral blood. From 25 to 30 adults with confirmed HIV infection, the cohort provided approximately 190 cryopreserved PBMC samples, gathered serially across a mean of approximately six years (range 1-12). About two fifths of the roughly 30 participants with HIV were female. No cross-contamination during QIAcube processing turned up in test extractions that ran a monoclonal T-cell line alongside around 32 polyclonal samples.

Participants were included only if at least one PBMC sample before ART initiation and at least two post-ART samples were available. Treatment was received in the United States of America by all participants with HIV. Before DNA extraction, cryopreserved samples containing about 0.95-10 million PBMC were thawed and washed. At the time of the earliest PBMC sample, participants with HIV were aged between about 20 and 54 years. PBMC samples from each participant spanned 1-4 timepoints before ART initiation and 2-8 timepoints after ART initiation, with a median of 7 samples. For every participant, serial HIV viral load, CD4+ T-cell count, ART history and demographic data were obtained. Genomic DNA was extracted from unsorted PBMC with a Qiagen kit on a QIAcube, with processing performed in batches of 12 samples. This clone showed up just a few times. Its antigen target is currently unknown. There are no base qualities to consult, and no much larger clone falls within one base.

The immunoSEQ hsTCRB v3.0 assay was used at survey level resolution to sequence the TRB variable region. TRB sequencing targeted a depth of about 40,000-50,000 T-cell genomes per sample. Pooled TRB libraries were sequenced on an Illumina MiSeq with a v3 150-cycle kit. In the authors' own workflow: Repertoire analysis ran in R within a reproducible Nextflow workflow covering QC, data transformation and analysis. LymphoSeq2, an R package for AIRR-Seq data exploration, was used to implement custom analyses. Several samples that yielded fewer than 5000 total TRB sequences were excluded, so that 188 HIV repertoires were analyzed. Among the roughly 190 retained HIV repertoires, 55 to 65 were collected before ART initiation and around 130 after ART initiation. Repertoires were downsampled to 5000 TRB nucleotide sequences, and summary statistics were averaged over 100 downsampling iterations. The analysis kept only TRB sequences whose CDR3 regions were at least seven amino acids long. Two measures captured diversity: a Shannon entropy-derived clonality score and the Gini coefficient. In the repertoire networks, any two of the top 5000 CDR3 amino acid sequences were connected whenever the two sequences differed by an edit distance of one. Antigen specificity groups and MHC restriction were predicted for TRB CDR3 amino acid sequences with GLIPH2. CDR3 amino acid sequences were matched against VDJdb and McPAS-TCR to flag known CMV, EBV, HIV or tissue antigen associations. Pre-ART, post-ART and control groups were compared with Wilcoxon signed-rank tests and Holm-Bonferroni correction. Entries here come from immuneACCESS through TCRdb and include only in-frame sequences with V and J called. Some clones fail to appear in such tables; in the studies checked, an unresolved V gene covers under half of the shortfall, and the cause of the remainder is unknown. V and J calls and clone size come straight from that table; D and trimming were deduced from the DNA. The sample has 20,000 to 25,000 clones on record, 76% of them singletons. Together, the top ten hold approximately 11% of the sample.

Results and caveats for the whole study, not just this receptor: ART initiation was associated with a significant increase in TRB diversity, but diversity stayed significantly below transplant donor controls even after long-term ART. The samples were dated from about 2004 to 2017, and the ART regimens that were used may be less effective than current ART regimens. No data were available on ART adherence, viral resistance or therapy changes, limiting inferences about post-ART repertoire changes. CDR3 length ranges in HIV repertoires were narrower than in controls, and network structure suggested an antigen-experienced repertoire with only a slight naive shift after ART. The repertoire was dominated across all time points by expanded TRB clones identified before ART initiation, although this dominance was seen to fluctuate and to decrease in many PLHIV after ART. Unsorted PBMC were profiled instead of sorted CD4+ and CD8+ T cells because pre-ART samples had limited cell numbers. Since PBMC availability was limited, sequencing covered only the TCR beta chain, with no alpha chain pairing.

CDR1 and CDR2 are read off the germline V gene (reference sequence) as SEHNR and FQNEAQ. The V end loses 3 bases and the J end loses 9 bases, and a stretch of 14 bases separates them. Taken from cysteine to phenylalanine, the CDR3 has 13 residues. Only CDR3 DNA is held: 39 bases, read in frame from base 1. This TCR was recovered from a woman in her thirties or forties with HIV. Recombination joined TRBV7-9 with TRBJ1-2, with the D gene too uncertain to name. Material: unsorted PBMCs, obtained 1.1 years before starting antiretroviral therapy. The encoded CDR3 is CASSFWQKRSYTF. The DNA sequence is as follows: TGTGCCAGCAGCTTCTGGCAGAAGAGGAGCTACACCTTC.